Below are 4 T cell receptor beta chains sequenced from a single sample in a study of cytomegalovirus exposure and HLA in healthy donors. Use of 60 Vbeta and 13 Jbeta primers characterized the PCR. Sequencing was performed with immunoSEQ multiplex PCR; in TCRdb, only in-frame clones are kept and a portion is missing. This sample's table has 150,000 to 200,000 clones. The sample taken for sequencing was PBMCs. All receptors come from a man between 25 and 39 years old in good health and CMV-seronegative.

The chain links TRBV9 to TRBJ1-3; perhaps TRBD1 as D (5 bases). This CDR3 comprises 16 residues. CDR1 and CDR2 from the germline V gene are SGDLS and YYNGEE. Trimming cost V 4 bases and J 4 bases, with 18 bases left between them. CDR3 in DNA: TGTGCCAGCAGCCACGGGGGGACGAGTCCCGGAAACACCATATATTTT. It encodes CASSHGGTSPGNTIYF.

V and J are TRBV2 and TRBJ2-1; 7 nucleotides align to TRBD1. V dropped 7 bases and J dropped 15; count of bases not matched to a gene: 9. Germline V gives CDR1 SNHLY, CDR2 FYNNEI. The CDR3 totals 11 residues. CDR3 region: CASTQGVERFF. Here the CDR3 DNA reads TGTGCCAGCACCCAGGGGGTGGAGAGGTTCTTC.

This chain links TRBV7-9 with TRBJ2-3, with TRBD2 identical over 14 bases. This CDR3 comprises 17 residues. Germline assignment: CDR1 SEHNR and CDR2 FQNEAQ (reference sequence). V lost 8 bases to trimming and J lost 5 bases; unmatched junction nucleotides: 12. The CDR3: CASGRTGTSGSKDTQYF. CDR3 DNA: TGTGCCAGCGGCAGGACCGGGACTAGCGGGAGTAAAGATACGCAGTATTTT.

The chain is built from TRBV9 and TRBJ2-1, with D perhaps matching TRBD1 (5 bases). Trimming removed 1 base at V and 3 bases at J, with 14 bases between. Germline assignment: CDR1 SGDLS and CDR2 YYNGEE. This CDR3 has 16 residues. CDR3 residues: CASSVTGGTHYNEQFF. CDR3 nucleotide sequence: TGTGCCAGCAGCGTAACAGGCGGCACTCACTACAATGAGCAGTTCTTC.